This is a list of T cell receptor beta chains from one sample in a study of blood T cell repertoires in COVID-19. Sequenced by immunoSEQ multiplex PCR; TCRdb stores in-frame clones only, minus some. The data contain 60,000 to 65,000 clones, more than 75% of them singletons. Sequences were obtained from peripheral blood. These receptors all stem from a human donor in a cohort sampled during active COVID-19. Both conserved end residues are part of each CDR3. The order of the fields is D gene, J gene, V gene, clone size, CDR3 DNA, CDR3 protein. A D gene is named only where the DNA matches it firmly. Clone size is shown for a subset of rows, as once, few, many or a class of expanded clone.

d_gene: TRBD1
j_gene: TRBJ1-6
v_gene: TRBV2
abundance: NA
CDR3nt: TGTGCCAGAGCCGGGACAGGGCGTAATTCACCCCTCCACTTT
CDR3aa: CARAGTGRNSPLHF

d_gene: NA
j_gene: TRBJ2-2
v_gene: TRBV4-3
abundance: NA
CDR3nt: TGCGCCAGCAGCCAAGATCGGCTAGCCACCGGGGAGCTGTTTTTT
CDR3aa: CASSQDRLATGELFF

d_gene: NA
j_gene: TRBJ1-4
v_gene: TRBV4-1
abundance: NA
CDR3nt: TGCGCCAGCAGCCAAGATTTCACAGGGCCGCGGGGGGAAAAACTGTTTTTT
CDR3aa: CASSQDFTGPRGEKLFF

d_gene: NA
j_gene: TRBJ2-1
v_gene: TRBV9
abundance: NA
CDR3nt: TGTGCCAGCAGCCGGGACTCCCACCCCTACAATGAGCAGTTCTTC
CDR3aa: CASSRDSHPYNEQFF

d_gene: TRBD1
j_gene: TRBJ2-2
v_gene: TRBV2
abundance: few
CDR3nt: TGTGCCAGCAGGCCCGGGACAGGGAGCACCGGGGAGCTGTTTTTT
CDR3aa: CASRPGTGSTGELFF

d_gene: TRBD1
j_gene: TRBJ2-7
v_gene: TRBV6-2/TRBV6-3
abundance: NA
CDR3nt: TGTGCCAGCAGCCCGGGGGGACAGGGGGCCTACGAGCAGTACTTC
CDR3aa: CASSPGGQGAYEQYF

d_gene: TRBD1
j_gene: TRBJ2-7
v_gene: TRBV5-1
abundance: once
CDR3nt: TGCGCCAGCAGCTCGGATTCCGGGACAGGGGCCTACGAGCAGTACTTC
CDR3aa: CASSSDSGTGAYEQYF

d_gene: TRBD2
j_gene: TRBJ2-2
v_gene: TRBV19
abundance: NA
CDR3nt: TGTGCCAGTAGTATCCCTCGGGGGGGCCGGACCGGGGAGCTGTTTTTT
CDR3aa: CASSIPRGGRTGELFF

d_gene: NA
j_gene: TRBJ1-2
v_gene: TRBV10-2
abundance: once
CDR3nt: TGCGCCAGCAGTACCAACCCCTCATGGGGGGAGAATGGCTACACCTTC
CDR3aa: CASSTNPSWGENGYTF

d_gene: NA
j_gene: TRBJ1-1
v_gene: TRBV30
abundance: few
CDR3nt: TGTGCCTGGAGTGTTTGGGGGCGCAGGGTGGACACTGAAGCTTTCTTT
CDR3aa: CAWSVWGRRVDTEAFF

d_gene: NA
j_gene: TRBJ2-1
v_gene: TRBV6-5
abundance: NA
CDR3nt: TGTGCCAGCAGTTACTCAGGGGCCAGGTACAATGAGCAGTTCTTC
CDR3aa: CASSYSGARYNEQFF

d_gene: TRBD1
j_gene: TRBJ1-3
v_gene: TRBV4-3
abundance: NA
CDR3nt: TGCGCCAGCAGCCAAGCTCAGGGGGCTGTCGCCATATATTTT
CDR3aa: CASSQAQGAVAIYF

d_gene: NA
j_gene: TRBJ1-2
v_gene: TRBV25-1
abundance: NA
CDR3nt: TGTGCCAGCAGGTCATCAGGGGTTCTAAGCTACACCTTC
CDR3aa: CASRSSGVLSYTF

d_gene: NA
j_gene: TRBJ1-4
v_gene: TRBV10-3
abundance: NA
CDR3nt: TGTGCCATCAGGAGGTCCGATAATGAAAAACTGTTTTTT
CDR3aa: CAIRRSDNEKLFF

d_gene: TRBD2
j_gene: TRBJ2-5
v_gene: TRBV5-4
abundance: NA
CDR3nt: TGTGCCAGCAGCTCGAATTCAGCGGGAGGGGAGACCCAGTACTTC
CDR3aa: CASSSNSAGGETQYF

d_gene: TRBD2
j_gene: TRBJ2-7
v_gene: TRBV10-1
abundance: few
CDR3nt: TGCGCCAGCAGTGGAACTAGCGGGGCCTCCTACGAGCAGTACTTC
CDR3aa: CASSGTSGASYEQYF

d_gene: NA
j_gene: TRBJ2-1
v_gene: TRBV3-1/TRBV3-2
abundance: NA
CDR3nt: TGTGCCAGCAGCCAAGATCCACTCTCCTACAATGAGCAGTTCTTC
CDR3aa: CASSQDPLSYNEQFF

d_gene: NA
j_gene: TRBJ1-5
v_gene: TRBV7-2
abundance: few
CDR3nt: TGTGCCAGCAGCATCCGGGGGGGCAATCAGCCCCAGCATTTT
CDR3aa: CASSIRGGNQPQHF

d_gene: NA
j_gene: TRBJ1-5
v_gene: TRBV19
abundance: NA
CDR3nt: TGTGCCAATGGCAGGGAAGCTGATCAGCCCCAGCATTTT
CDR3aa: CANGREADQPQHF

d_gene: TRBD2
j_gene: TRBJ2-1
v_gene: TRBV18
abundance: once
CDR3nt: TGTGCCAGCTCACCGTGGGCGGGGGGGGACAATGAGCAGTTCTTC
CDR3aa: CASSPWAGGDNEQFF

d_gene: TRBD2
j_gene: TRBJ2-3
v_gene: TRBV7-7
abundance: NA
CDR3nt: TGTGCTAGCAGCTTAGGTCTAGCGGGGGATACGCAGTATTTT
CDR3aa: CASSLGLAGDTQYF

d_gene: TRBD2
j_gene: TRBJ2-3
v_gene: TRBV7-6
abundance: NA
CDR3nt: TGTGCCAGCAGCCCACCGGGACTAGGAGATACGCAGTATTTT
CDR3aa: CASSPPGLGDTQYF

d_gene: NA
j_gene: TRBJ2-1
v_gene: TRBV7-2
abundance: NA
CDR3nt: TGTGCCAGCAGCAAATACAGCCAAACTTACAATGAGCAGTTCTTC
CDR3aa: CASSKYSQTYNEQFF

d_gene: TRBD1
j_gene: TRBJ1-2
v_gene: TRBV30
abundance: NA
CDR3nt: TGTGCCTGGATCGGACAGGTCGGGGGCTACACCTTC
CDR3aa: CAWIGQVGGYTF

d_gene: NA
j_gene: TRBJ2-1
v_gene: TRBV7-2
abundance: NA
CDR3nt: TGTGCCAGCAGCTTAAAGGGGACTCCAACTATACTATCCTACAATGAGCAGTTCTTC
CDR3aa: CASSLKGTPTILSYNEQFF

d_gene: NA
j_gene: TRBJ1-2
v_gene: TRBV6-1
abundance: NA
CDR3nt: TGTGCCAGCAGTGAAGGACAGAGCTTTTATGGCTACACCTTC
CDR3aa: CASSEGQSFYGYTF

d_gene: NA
j_gene: TRBJ1-3
v_gene: TRBV18
abundance: NA
CDR3nt: TGTGCCAGCTCGCCCAGCGGGGCTGGCTCTGGAAACACCATATATTTT
CDR3aa: CASSPSGAGSGNTIYF

d_gene: TRBD2
j_gene: TRBJ2-5
v_gene: TRBV7-2
abundance: NA
CDR3nt: TGTGCCAGCAGCTTAGCCGCTAGCGGGATACAAGAGACCCAGTACTTC
CDR3aa: CASSLAASGIQETQYF

d_gene: TRBD2
j_gene: TRBJ2-3
v_gene: TRBV5-1
abundance: once
CDR3nt: TGCGCCAGCAGCTTGAGGGGACTAGCGGGGGGCCGGGGGTCAGATACGCAGTATTTT
CDR3aa: CASSLRGLAGGRGSDTQYF

d_gene: TRBD2
j_gene: TRBJ2-3
v_gene: TRBV5-1
abundance: once
CDR3nt: TGCGCCAGCAAAACTAGCGGGGGAACCGCGTATTTT
CDR3aa: CASKTSGGTAYF

d_gene: NA
j_gene: TRBJ2-5
v_gene: TRBV11-2
abundance: NA
CDR3nt: TGTGCCAGCAGAGCCGGGGAGACCCAGTACTTC
CDR3aa: CASRAGETQYF

d_gene: NA
j_gene: TRBJ1-6
v_gene: TRBV7-8
abundance: NA
CDR3nt: TGTGCCAGCAGCTTCGATAATTCACCCCTCCACTTT
CDR3aa: CASSFDNSPLHF

d_gene: TRBD1
j_gene: TRBJ2-7
v_gene: TRBV2
abundance: NA
CDR3nt: TGTGCCAGCAGTGAATGGGACAGGAAAACCTACGAGCAGTACTTC
CDR3aa: CASSEWDRKTYEQYF

d_gene: TRBD2
j_gene: TRBJ2-7
v_gene: TRBV5-5
abundance: NA
CDR3nt: TGTGCCAGCAGCCAAGAGGGACTAGCCCCCTACGAGCAGTACTTC
CDR3aa: CASSQEGLAPYEQYF

d_gene: TRBD1
j_gene: TRBJ2-7
v_gene: TRBV5-1
abundance: NA
CDR3nt: TGCGCCAGCAGCTCAGGACAGGGGGCTTTTTACGAGCAGTACTTC
CDR3aa: CASSSGQGAFYEQYF

d_gene: NA
j_gene: TRBJ2-3
v_gene: TRBV5-6
abundance: NA
CDR3nt: TGTGCCAGCAGCTTCCGCGGGGGCAGCACAGATACGCAGTATTTT
CDR3aa: CASSFRGGSTDTQYF

d_gene: TRBD2
j_gene: TRBJ2-7
v_gene: TRBV7-6
abundance: NA
CDR3nt: TGTGCCAGCAGCCTCGGGACTAGCGGGGGCTACGAGCAGTACTTC
CDR3aa: CASSLGTSGGYEQYF

d_gene: NA
j_gene: TRBJ2-7
v_gene: TRBV30
abundance: NA
CDR3nt: TGTGCCTGGAGTGTAAGGCAGGCATCCTACGAGCAGTACTTC
CDR3aa: CAWSVRQASYEQYF

d_gene: NA
j_gene: TRBJ2-1
v_gene: TRBV7-8
abundance: few
CDR3nt: TGTGCCAGCAGCTTAGGCCTAGCCGATGAGCAGTTCTTC
CDR3aa: CASSLGLADEQFF

d_gene: NA
j_gene: TRBJ1-5
v_gene: TRBV19
abundance: NA
CDR3nt: TGTGCCAGTAGTTTCGGGTGGCAGGGCGGCAATCAGCCCCAGCATTTT
CDR3aa: CASSFGWQGGNQPQHF

d_gene: NA
j_gene: TRBJ1-5
v_gene: TRBV6-1
abundance: once
CDR3nt: TGTGCCAGCAGTGACGCGACAGTCTATAGCAATCAGCCCCAGCATTTT
CDR3aa: CASSDATVYSNQPQHF

d_gene: TRBD2
j_gene: TRBJ2-5
v_gene: TRBV7-9
abundance: few
CDR3nt: TGTGCCAGCAGTCACGGGAGCGGGGGGTCCGGTATAGCACAAGAGACCCAGTACTTC
CDR3aa: CASSHGSGGSGIAQETQYF

d_gene: NA
j_gene: TRBJ1-1
v_gene: TRBV5-4
abundance: NA
CDR3nt: TGTGCCAGCAGCCTCTACAGGGAGAACACTGAAGCTTTCTTT
CDR3aa: CASSLYRENTEAFF

d_gene: NA
j_gene: TRBJ2-3
v_gene: TRBV12-5
abundance: NA
CDR3nt: TGTGCTAGTGGTTTGTCGGCCGCGGCTACGCAGTATTTT
CDR3aa: CASGLSAAATQYF

d_gene: TRBD1
j_gene: TRBJ2-7
v_gene: TRBV19
abundance: NA
CDR3nt: TGTGCCAGTAGTCGACAGGGTTTAAGCTCCTACGAGCAGTACTTC
CDR3aa: CASSRQGLSSYEQYF

d_gene: NA
j_gene: TRBJ1-2
v_gene: TRBV28
abundance: NA
CDR3nt: TGTGCCAGCACCCCGGGACAAAGTTCCAATGGCTACACCTTC
CDR3aa: CASTPGQSSNGYTF

d_gene: TRBD1
j_gene: TRBJ2-7
v_gene: TRBV27
abundance: once
CDR3nt: TGTGCCAGCAGCCCCCCCGGGACAGGGTATCTCTACGAGCAGTACTTC
CDR3aa: CASSPPGTGYLYEQYF

d_gene: NA
j_gene: TRBJ2-1
v_gene: TRBV5-1
abundance: NA
CDR3nt: TGCGCCAGCAGCTCGCTACAATCACTCGGACTTGCCCCACGCACAATCACCAACAATGAGCAGTTCTTC
CDR3aa: CASSSLQSLGLAPRTITNNEQFF

d_gene: NA
j_gene: TRBJ2-2
v_gene: TRBV9
abundance: NA
CDR3nt: TGTGCCAGCAGTACGCAGACGAACACCGGGGAGCTGTTTTTT
CDR3aa: CASSTQTNTGELFF

d_gene: TRBD2
j_gene: TRBJ2-5
v_gene: TRBV7-2
abundance: NA
CDR3nt: TGTGCCAGCAGCTTAGTGGTAGCGGGGGAAGGAGAGACCCAGTACTTC
CDR3aa: CASSLVVAGEGETQYF

d_gene: TRBD2
j_gene: TRBJ2-5
v_gene: TRBV5-1
abundance: few
CDR3nt: TGCGCCAGCAGCCGGGGTCCGAGCGGGGGTTTCCAAGAGACCCAGTACTTC
CDR3aa: CASSRGPSGGFQETQYF

d_gene: TRBD2
j_gene: TRBJ2-3
v_gene: TRBV3-1/TRBV3-2
abundance: few
CDR3nt: TGTGCCAGCAGCCTACGGGGGGGAGCTAGCACAGATACGCAGTATTTT
CDR3aa: CASSLRGGASTDTQYF

d_gene: TRBD1
j_gene: TRBJ2-3
v_gene: TRBV19
abundance: NA
CDR3nt: TGTGCCAGTAAAAGGCAGGGGGTATCGACAGATACGCAGTATTTT
CDR3aa: CASKRQGVSTDTQYF